This TCR beta chain was captured in a study of T cells after yellow fever vaccination. Overall study findings and caveats: A weaker but faster secondary response was observed, peaking on day 5 versus 15. Once the booster was given, most primary-vaccination clones reappeared, at more than 95% for CD4 and 88% for CD8.

This clonotype has only a few counts. The antigen remains undetermined. TCRdb reprocessed the 5' RACE reads via MiXCR and lists one record per CDR3 protein. The table has fewer than 450,000 distinct CDR3 sequences, 7% to 10% seen once. The CDR3 contains 14 residues. The ends were cut back, 4 bases at V and 3 bases at J, with 12 bases in the middle. Germline V gene data show CDR1 as SGHRS and CDR2 as YFSETQ. The receptor's source is a man younger than 30 who received the YFV17D yellow fever vaccine. Sequencing used PBMCs, obtained about 41 days after the first yellow fever vaccination. This rearrangement joins TRBV5-1 to TRBJ2-3; D possibly corresponds to TRBD1 (6 bases). In DNA form, the CDR3 reads TGCGCCAGCAGCGGAGGACAGTTTACAGATACGCAGTATTTT. Residues: CASSGGQFTDTQYF.